The 22 T cell receptor beta chains below come from one sample, sequenced in a study of cytomegalovirus exposure and HLA in healthy donors. The PCR used 60 Vbeta and 13 Jbeta primers. This table comes from immunoSEQ multiplex PCR, and its TCRdb copy is limited to in-frame clones, with some not included. In all, the sample yields approximately 190,000 clones. Sample: PBMCs. The receptors derive from a boy aged 5 to 17 in good health and CMV-seronegative.

The genes are TRBV29-1 and TRBJ1-1; D not resolved. The germline V and J ends were trimmed by 7 bases and 6 bases, with 27 bases remaining between them. The CDR3 is 16 residues long. Germline CDR1 SQVTM, CDR2 ANQGSEA. The CDR3 is CSALTDFRLTYPEAFF. CDR3 bases: TGCAGCGCCCTCACGGACTTTCGGCTCACGTACCCTGAAGCTTTCTTT.

The rearrangement links TRBV5-1 to TRBJ2-5; TRBD2 matches at 15 bases. This CDR3 spans 18 amino acids. Germline CDR1 reads SGHRS; CDR2 reads YFSETQ. V lost 3 bases, J lost 5 bases, and 11 bases stayed unmatched. DNA for the CDR3: TGCGCCAGCAGCTCCCGGACTAGCGGGGGGGCCTTGGGGGAGACCCAGTACTTC. Its translation: CASSSRTSGGALGETQYF.

Regarding this clone: Other nucleotide sequences from this sample produce the same CDR3. This rearrangement joins TRBV11-2 to TRBJ1-2; 7 bases map to TRBD1. The V segment lost 4 bases and the J segment 3 bases; nucleotides outside the gene matches: 8. Germline CDR1 reads SGHAT; CDR2 reads FQNNGV. The CDR3 loop spans 15 amino acids. Here the CDR3 DNA reads TGTGCCAGCAGCTCTTACAGGGGTAGGGACTATGGCTACACCTTC. Translating it yields CASSSYRGRDYGYTF.

The CDR3 DNA sequence: TGTGCCAGCTCTGACAGGGGGCGCTCGGTGAACACTGAAGCTTTCTTT. Translated: CASSDRGRSVNTEAFF. The rearrangement joins TRBV7-8 to TRBJ1-1, with 10 bases aligning to TRBD1. The CDR3 totals 16 residues. Germline CDR1 is SGHVS and CDR2 is FQNEAQ. The V segment lost 8 bases and the J segment 0 bases; nucleotides outside the gene matches: 9.

The genes are TRBV9 and TRBJ2-7, with 14 bases aligning to TRBD2. The germline gives CDR1 SGDLS, CDR2 YYNGEE. V shed 2 bases and J 3 bases; nucleotides not matched to a gene: 1. This CDR3 spans 15 amino acids. The CDR3 sequence: CASSVGTSGGYEQYF. The DNA for the CDR3 is TGTGCCAGCAGCGTCGGGACTAGCGGGGGCTACGAGCAGTACTTC.

The rearrangement links TRBV7-3 to TRBJ2-1, with 9 bases fitting TRBD2. Germline CDR1 is SGHTA and CDR2 is FQGTGA. The V gene end was trimmed by 5 bases and the J gene end by 4 bases; junction bases not matched to a gene: 9. The CDR3 has 16 residues. The CDR3 here is CASSPLGGGVYNEQFF. In DNA, the CDR3 is TGTGCCAGCAGCCCCTTGGGCGGGGGGGTTTACAATGAGCAGTTCTTC.

For this clone: Because it lacks the conserved phenylalanine or tryptophan at the end, this CDR3 is likely a read error. The chain employs TRBV7-3 and TRBJ1-1; D perhaps matches TRBD1 (5 bases). Germline loops: CDR1 SGHTA, CDR2 FQGTGA. V lost 2 bases to trimming and J lost 1 base, with 5 bases between them. This CDR3 has 13 residues. Written as DNA, the CDR3 is TGTGCCAGCAGCTTAGGGGCGAACACTGAAGCTTTCTCT. Translated: CASSLGANTEAFS.

This CDR3 is CAWSMTSGGTNEQFF. The CDR3 coding sequence is TGTGCCTGGAGTATGACTAGCGGGGGGACCAATGAGCAGTTCTTC. The chain has TRBV30 and TRBJ2-1; 13 nucleotides agree with TRBD2. CDR1 GTSNPN and CDR2 SVGIG come from the germline V gene (reference sequence). CDR3 length equals 15 residues. With V trimmed by 2 bases and J by 6 bases, 4 bases remained unmatched.

This chain uses TRBV7-3 with TRBJ2-3; D is unclear. The CDR3 contains 13 residues. V was pared by 2 bases and J by 4 bases, with 7 bases between. Germline CDR1 and CDR2: SGHTA and FQGTGA. The CDR3 here is CASSLSRADTQYF. CDR3 coding DNA: TGTGCCAGCAGCTTATCTCGCGCAGATACGCAGTATTTT. The whole variable domain, filled in from reference TRBV7-3 and TRBJ2-3, reads GAGVSQTPSNKVTEKGKYVELRCDPISGHTALYWYRQSLGQGPEFLIYFQGTGAADDSGLPNDRFFAVRPEGSVSTLKIQRTERGDSAVYLCASSLSRADTQYFGPGTRLTVL.

The chain has TRBV9 and TRBJ2-7, with 7 bases fitting TRBD1. V shed 3 bases, J shed 6 bases, and the junction held 12 bases outside the gene matches. Germline loops: CDR1 SGDLS, CDR2 YYNGEE. The CDR3 consists of 15 residues. This CDR3 reads CASSGQGGAIGEQYF. For the CDR3, the DNA is TGTGCCAGCAGCGGCCAAGGGGGCGCGATCGGCGAGCAGTACTTC.

The V and J genes are TRBV11-2 and TRBJ2-1; maybe TRBD2 (5 bases). The germline CDR1 and CDR2 sequences are SGHAT and FQNNGV. CDR3 length: 15 amino acids. The ends were cut back, 1 base at V and 3 bases at J, with 10 bases in the middle. As DNA, the CDR3 is TGTGCCAGCAGCTTAGGTGCAGCGGACTACAATGAGCAGTTCTTC. This encodes CASSLGAADYNEQFF.

This CDR3 reads CAMIRQGFRSYNEQFF. The CDR3 coding sequence is TGTGCCATGATTCGACAGGGGTTCCGCTCCTACAATGAGCAGTTCTTC. This sequence joins TRBV30 and TRBJ2-1; TRBD1 agrees at 8 bases. From germline, CDR1 is GTSNPN and CDR2 SVGIG (reference sequence). This CDR3 has 16 residues. V shed 8 bases, J shed 0 bases, and the junction held 12 bases outside the gene matches. Based on the CDR3 plus reference TRBV30 and TRBJ2-1, the full variable domain is SQTIHQWPATLVQPVGSPLSLECTVEGTSNPNLYWYRQAAGRGLQLLFYSVGIGQISSEVPQNLSASRPQDRQFILSSKKLLLSDSGFYLCAMIRQGFRSYNEQFFGPGTRLTVL.

V and J are TRBV5-4 and TRBJ2-1; 11 nucleotides agree with TRBD2. Germline assignment: CDR1 SGHNT and CDR2 YYREEE (reference sequence). The CDR3 covers 17 residues. The V gene end was trimmed by 5 bases and the J gene end by 4 bases; junction bases not matched to a gene: 11. CDR3 sequence reads: CASSSLLSGGVYNEQFF. CDR3 DNA: TGTGCCAGCAGTAGCCTCCTTAGCGGGGGGGTTTACAATGAGCAGTTCTTC.

A remark on this clone: The junction does not match germline at one end; this may be a read error. The chain links TRBV30 to TRBJ2-7, with 11 positions matching TRBD2. Germline V gene data show CDR1 as GTSNPN and CDR2 as SVGIG (reference sequence). The CDR3 is 14 residues long. This CDR3 reads CAWRGELAGDRRHF. The DNA of the CDR3 is TGTGCCTGGAGGGGAGAACTAGCGGGGGACCGCCGGCACTTC.

The rearrangement links TRBV19 to TRBJ2-1; unclear D gene. The germline CDR1 and CDR2 sequences are LNHDA and SQIVND (reference sequence). The CDR3 covers 14 residues. Trimming took off 0 bases at V and 9 bases at J, with 12 bases between the two ends. In DNA form, the CDR3 reads TGTGCCAGTAGTATAGAGGGCAGTTCAGGTGAGCAGTTCTTC. As protein: CASSIEGSSGEQFF.

This chain links TRBV28 with TRBJ1-2, with no clear D. The germline CDR1 and CDR2 sequences are MDHEN and SYDVKM. The CDR3 contains 13 residues. V was pared by 7 bases and J by 2 bases, with 11 bases between. As DNA, the CDR3 is TGTGCCAGCAAAATCGGGGAGAACTATGGCTACACCTTC. Translated, it gives CASKIGENYGYTF.

The rearrangement joins TRBV7-9 to TRBJ2-2, with D hard to call. Per germline, CDR1 SEHNR and CDR2 FQNEAQ (reference sequence). Trimming took off 2 bases at V and 6 bases at J, with 4 bases between the two ends. The CDR3 has 12 amino acids. The chain's CDR3 is CASSLFSGELFF. Written as DNA, the CDR3 is TGTGCCAGCAGCTTATTCTCCGGGGAGCTGTTTTTT.

This chain uses TRBV6-4 with TRBJ2-1, with D perhaps matching TRBD1 (6 bases). CDR3 length: 15 residues. Germline CDR1 and CDR2: MRHNA and SNTAGT. Trimming pared 3 bases from V and 5 bases from J, leaving 14 bases between. CDR3 region: CASSENRERNNEQFF. In nucleotides, the CDR3 is TGTGCCAGCAGTGAAAACAGGGAGAGAAACAATGAGCAGTTCTTC.

The rearrangement joins TRBV28 to TRBJ1-2; perhaps TRBD1 as D (5 bases). This CDR3 contains 14 residues. The germline V and J ends were trimmed by 6 bases and 2 bases, with 13 bases remaining between them. The germline V gene has CDR1 MDHEN and CDR2 SYDVKM. CDR3 nucleotide sequence: TGTGCCAGCAGCGACCCCAGGGCCAACTATGGCTACACCTTC. Encoded protein: CASSDPRANYGYTF.

CDR3 residues: CASSYSGTGVFEQFF. CDR3 coding DNA: TGTGCCAGCAGTTACTCCGGGACAGGGGTTTTTGAGCAGTTCTTC. J is TRBJ2-1 and V is TRBV6-5; 10 nucleotides line up with TRBD1. The germline V gene has CDR1 MNHEY and CDR2 SVGAGI. V gave up 0 bases and J gave up 9 bases; unmatched junction bases: 5. This CDR3 region has 15 residues.

The rearrangement links TRBV30 to TRBJ1-3; a possible D gene is TRBD1 (5 bases). This CDR3 is built from 15 residues. Trimming shortened V by 8 bases and J by 9 bases, and 26 bases separated the two germline ends. Germline assignment: CDR1 GTSNPN and CDR2 SVGIG (reference sequence). CDR3 sequence reads: CAVFPRAPGGGTIYF. The CDR3 nucleotides read TGTGCCGTATTCCCGCGTGCGCCCGGGGGGGGCACCATATATTTT.

The V gene is TRBV5-1, the J gene TRBJ2-5; 9 nucleotides agree with TRBD1. V shed 3 bases and J 6 bases; nucleotides not matched to a gene: 9. Per the germline V gene, CDR1 is SGHRS and CDR2 is YFSETQ. CDR3 length: 15 amino acids. DNA of the CDR3: TGCGCCAGCAGCTCCACACAGGGGGCTACGAAGACCCAGTACTTC. This translates into CASSSTQGATKTQYF.